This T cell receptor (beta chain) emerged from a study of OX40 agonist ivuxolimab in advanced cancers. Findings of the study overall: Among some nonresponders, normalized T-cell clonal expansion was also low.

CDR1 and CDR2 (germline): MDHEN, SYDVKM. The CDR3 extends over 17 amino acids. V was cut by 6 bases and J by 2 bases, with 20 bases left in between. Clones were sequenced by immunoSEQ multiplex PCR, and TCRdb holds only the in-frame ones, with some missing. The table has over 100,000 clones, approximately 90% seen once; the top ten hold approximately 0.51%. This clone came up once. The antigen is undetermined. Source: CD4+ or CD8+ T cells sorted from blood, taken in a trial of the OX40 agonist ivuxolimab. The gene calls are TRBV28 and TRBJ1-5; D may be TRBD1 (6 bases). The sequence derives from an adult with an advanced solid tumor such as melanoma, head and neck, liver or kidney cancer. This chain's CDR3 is CASRGNYRELGNQPQHF. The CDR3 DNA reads TGTGCCAGCAGAGGAAATTACAGGGAGCTTGGCAATCAGCCCCAGCATTTT.